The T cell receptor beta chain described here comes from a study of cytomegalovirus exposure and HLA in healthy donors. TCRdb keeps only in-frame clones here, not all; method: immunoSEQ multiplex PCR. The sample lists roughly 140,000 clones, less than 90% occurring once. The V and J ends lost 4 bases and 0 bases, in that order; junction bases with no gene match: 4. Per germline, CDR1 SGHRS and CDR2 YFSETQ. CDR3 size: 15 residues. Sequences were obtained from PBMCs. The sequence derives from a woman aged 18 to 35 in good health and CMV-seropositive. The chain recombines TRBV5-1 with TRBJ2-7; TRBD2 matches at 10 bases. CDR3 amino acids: CASSIASGSSYEQYF. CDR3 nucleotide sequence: TGCGCCAGCAGCATAGCTAGCGGGAGCTCCTACGAGCAGTACTTC. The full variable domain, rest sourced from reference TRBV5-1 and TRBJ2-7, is KAGVTQTPRYLIKTRGQQVTLSCSPISGHRSVSWYQQTPGQGLQFLFEYFSETQRNKGNFPGRFSGRQFSNSRSEMNVSTLELGDSALYLCASSIASGSSYEQYFGPGTRLTVT.